The T cell receptor beta chain under discussion was sequenced for a study of shared clonotypes between healthy human individuals. Study-level information: Per-donor plates numbered three CD4 naive, three CD4 memory, two CD8 naive and one CD8 memory. Notes on the study in general: Clonotype sharing among the donors was expected to vary with sequencing depth.

Trimming pared 0 bases from V and 4 bases from J, leaving 9 bases between. CDR3 size: 15 residues. Germline V gene lookup returns CDR1 MGHRA and CDR2 YSYEKL. Points on this clone: No antigen is known for it.

Naive CD8 cells lacked CD45RO, underwent positive selection for CCR7 and left out terminally differentiated effector memory CD45RA+ cells. HIV-negative, healthy adults without recent acute infections or vaccinations were the donors. This table comes from immunoSEQ multiplex PCR, and its TCRdb copy is limited to in-frame clones, with some not included. The sample holds more than 600,000 clones, about 90% seen once. The chain couples TRBV4-1 to TRBJ2-2; D remains ambiguous. The sequence came from a man younger than 45 in good health. Input material: naive CD8+ T cells sorted from blood. The DNA for the CDR3 is TGCGCCAGCAGCCAAGACCCGTTTGGCACCGGGGAGCTGTTTTTT. It yields the protein CASSQDPFGTGELFF.